This TCR beta chain was found in a study of T cells expressing NK-cell markers (dated by TCRdb to the early 2020s). Study-wide context: Three sorted T-cell subsets (CD3+CD56+NKG2C+, CD3+CD56+NKG2C- and CD3+CD56-NKG2C+) from 7 to 9 donors had their TCR beta-chain repertoires profiled. Among the eight sequenced donors, only one was HCMV-seronegative, while the other seven were HCMV-seropositive. The eight sequenced donors were randomly selected healthy volunteers, three men and five women. The libraries were sequenced on Illumina HiSeq 2000/2500, MiSeq or NextSeq, producing 2 x 150 bp reads. What the work shows at the level of the full study, not this receptor alone: Whether the expanded NKG2C-expressing T cell clones were specific for HCMV antigens was left unclear. For five or six donors, the dominant CD3+CD56+NKG2C+ clonotypes were among the top 10 CD8+ clonotypes and accounted for 1.0-7.0% of CD8+ T cells. Those dominant clonotypes were again the most abundant among CD3+CD56-NKG2C+ cells in a few donors, at roughly 25-65%.

HCMV-specific IgG was detected in serum with a commercial ELISA kit to determine HCMV serostatus. Peripheral blood mononuclear cells were isolated from blood by Ficoll density gradient centrifugation. The sequencer listed for this sample is Illumina HiSeq 2000. 5'RACE template switching, by which a universal primer site and unique molecular identifiers were added, was used to make TCR beta cDNA libraries. cDNA synthesis was primed from the TCR beta constant segment, followed by two successive PCR amplification steps. Processing in the source paper ran as follows. MIGEC handled demultiplexing of the reads and grouping by UMI, while MiTCR was used to assemble and quantify clonotypes. Only TCR cDNA sequences supported by at least two reads were kept to exclude erroneous sequences. Downstream repertoire analysis used the tcR package, and clonotypes were matched across fractions by CDR3 nucleotide sequence plus V segment. VDJmatch was used to annotate antigen specificity against VDJdb, with one amino acid substitution allowed in CDR3. TCRdb reprocessed the reads, so every CDR3 protein sequence counts as one entry and DNA is not shown. TCRdb's processing, not the authors', yielded these V and J calls. This sample's records show tens of thousands of distinct CDR3 sequences. The ten largest clonotypes hold approximately 60% of the sample.

The CDR3 measures 14 amino acids from cysteine to phenylalanine. No coding sequence is recorded. The germline V gene (reference sequence) supplies CDR1 MNHEY and CDR2 SMNVEV. To note about this clonotype: The clone's antigen remains unknown.

The chain couples TRBV27 to TRBJ1-2; the D call of TRBD1 rests on TCRdb alone, since no DNA is present to check it. This TCR was recovered from a woman aged 18 to 69 in good health. The sample comprised blood T cells: a sorted CD56 or NKG2C T cell subset, CD4+ or CD8+ T cells, or bulk PBMC T cells (not recorded which). For the CDR3, the sequence is CASSHKTGGYGYTF.